Described below is a single T cell receptor (beta chain) sequence and its context. This entry belongs to a study of OX40 agonist ivuxolimab in advanced cancers. The overall study: Under the entry rules, prior anti-PD-1, anti-PD-L1 or anti-CTLA-4 therapy was allowed, and 35% to 40% had some.

Repertoires were generated with immunoSEQ multiplex PCR, while TCRdb's copy carries only in-frame clones and drops some. Of some 110,000 clones detected, just under 95% appear once; the ten largest clones hold approximately 0.81%. Trimming removed 4 bases at V and 5 bases at J, with 21 bases between. The CDR3 is 17 residues long. CDR1 and CDR2 (germline): MDHEN, SYDVKM. This sequence originates from an adult with an advanced solid tumor such as melanoma, head and neck, liver or kidney cancer. The V and J genes are TRBV28 and TRBJ2-1; D tentatively fits TRBD1 or TRBD2 (5 bases each). This specimen consisted of CD4+ or CD8+ T cells sorted from blood, obtained in a trial of the OX40 agonist ivuxolimab. The CDR3 DNA sequence: TGTGCCAGCAGTTCCCCATACGGGGCACGGCGCCACAATGAGCAGTTCTTC. It translates to CASSSPYGARRHNEQFF. Full variable domain (rest looked up from reference TRBV28 and TRBJ2-1): DVKVTQSSRYLVKRTGEKVFLECVQDMDHENMFWYRQDPGLGLRLIYFSYDVKMKEKGDIPEGYSVSREKKERFSLILESASTNQTSMYLCASSSPYGARRHNEQFFGPGTRLTVL.